This T cell receptor (beta chain) was retrieved from a study of blood T cell repertoires in COVID-19. Study-wide background: From T cells, B-cell-depleted T cells, or PBMCs came the material, which was cDNA or gDNA.

Clones were sequenced by immunoSEQ multiplex PCR, and TCRdb holds only the in-frame ones, with some missing. The table records fewer than 200,000 clones, about 70% of them present only once. This TCR came from a woman aged 45-65 years with active or convalescent COVID-19. Sequencing was carried out using peripheral blood.

CDR3 residues: CSATGTSGGSDTQYF. Here the CDR3 DNA reads TGCAGCGCCACCGGGACTAGCGGGGGTTCAGATACGCAGTATTTT. The chain is built from TRBV29-1 and TRBJ2-3; TRBD2 matches at 14 bases. With V trimmed by 7 bases and J by 4 bases, 7 bases remained unmatched. Germline assignment: CDR1 SQVTM and CDR2 ANQGSEA. The CDR3 runs 15 residues.